This T cell receptor (beta chain) emerged from a study of siplizumab effects on memory and regulatory T cells. Whole-study findings and limits: On average, about 69% of mappable alloreactive CD4+ clones were Treg-derived under siplizumab, against about 29% in controls. Apparently more diverse than memory cells, naive T cells also seemed major alloresponse contributors.

Each sample contributed about 10^5 TCR templates to the assay. Profiled with immunoSEQ multiplex PCR; TCRdb holds only in-frame clones, not every one. Of around 100,000 clones in the sample, around 90% were seen once. Germline assignment: CDR1 SQVTM and CDR2 ANQGSEA. The CDR3 contains 12 residues. V was pared by 3 bases and J by 4 bases, with 8 bases between. About this clone itself: As yet, its antigen is unknown.

The TCR comes from a human donor in good health. The V gene is TRBV29-1, the J gene TRBJ2-3; D uncertain. The specimen was CD4+ T cells sorted from blood. This chain's CDR3 is CSVEGKADTQYF. CDR3 bases: TGCAGCGTTGAGGGAAAAGCAGATACGCAGTATTTT.